These 24 T cell receptor beta chains originate from one sample sequenced in a study of blood T cell repertoires in COVID-19 (TCRdb year 2020). Preparation of the library involved the immunoSEQ multiplex PCR assay. TCRdb mirrors the immuneACCESS table, restricted to in-frame sequences. Some clones are absent from its copies; in checked studies, under half trace to an unresolved V gene, and the reason for the others is unknown. Within this sample are 350,000 to 400,000 clones, with 85% to 90% of them counted one time only. About 1.8% of the sample is taken by the ten largest. The material sequenced was PBMCs or T cells enriched from blood (not recorded which). The receptors derive from a woman aged 25 to 39 who had recovered from COVID-19.

CDR3 region: CASSIDRGYDGTGELFF. CDR3 sequence (DNA): TGTGCCAGTAGTATAGATCGGGGTTACGACGGGACCGGGGAGCTGTTTTTT. This sequence joins TRBV19 and TRBJ2-2, with D possibly being TRBD2 (5 bases). This CDR3 is 17 amino acids long. The V end was cut by 0 bases, the J end by 5 bases, with 16 bases between. Germline CDR1 and CDR2: LNHDA and SQIVND (reference sequence).

Comment on this clone: Distinct nucleotide sequences in the sample also encode this CDR3. V gene TRBV2 combines with J gene TRBJ2-7; tentatively, D is TRBD1 (6 bases). V was clipped by 2 bases and J by 0 bases, with 8 bases between them. This CDR3 is built from 14 residues. In germline, CDR1 is SNHLY, CDR2 FYNNEI. The CDR3 coding sequence is TGTGCCAGCAGTGAACAGGGGCCCTCCTACGAGCAGTACTTC. Translated: CASSEQGPSYEQYF.

This clone was found once. The chain has TRBV2 and TRBJ2-5, with 15 bases that match TRBD2. This CDR3 is 15 amino acids long. Germline CDR1 SNHLY, CDR2 FYNNEI. The V gene end was trimmed by 3 bases and the J gene end by 5 bases; junction bases not matched to a gene: 1. For the CDR3, the DNA is TGTGCCAGCAGTGATGGGACTAGCGGGAGGGAGACCCAGTACTTC. It codes for CASSDGTSGRETQYF.

This clone has only one observation. The genes are TRBV12-3 or TRBV12-4 and TRBJ1-1; the match to TRBD1 covers 8 bases. The V gene end was trimmed by 5 bases and the J gene end by 6 bases; junction bases not matched to a gene: 5. The CDR3 has 13 residues. The CDR3 is CASSGRQGPEAFF. The CDR3 nucleotides are TGTGCCAGCAGTGGCAGACAGGGGCCTGAAGCTTTCTTT.

In this sample, this clone turned up once. The chain employs TRBV19 and TRBJ2-2, with a possible D match to TRBD1 (5 bases). The CDR3 sequence is 15 residues long. Trimming left V 1 base short and J 6 bases short, with 12 bases between. The germline V gene has CDR1 LNHDA and CDR2 SQIVND (reference sequence). CDR3 sequence: CASSIGSGLSGELFF. In DNA form, the CDR3 reads TGTGCCAGTAGTATAGGCTCAGGGTTATCCGGGGAGCTGTTTTTT.

The rearrangement uses TRBV10-2 and TRBJ2-7, with D possibly matching TRBD1 (6 bases). The CDR3 runs to 15 residues. Trimming removed 5 bases at V and 2 bases at J, with 16 bases between. Germline CDR1 reads WSHSY; CDR2 reads SAAADI. The CDR3 DNA sequence: TGCGCCAGCAGTAACAGGGTGTCCTTAGCCTACGAGCAGTACTTC. Its translation is CASSNRVSLAYEQYF.

The chain is built from TRBV7-9 and TRBJ2-1, with 7 bases matching TRBD1. The CDR3 extends over 13 amino acids. The junction had 1 base not matched to a gene; V was cut back by 1 base and J by 7 bases. From germline, CDR1 is SEHNR and CDR2 FQNEAQ (reference sequence). The CDR3 DNA reads TGTGCCAGCAGCTTAGAGGGGGCGAATGAGCAGTTCTTC. Protein: CASSLEGANEQFF.

The chain couples TRBV19 to TRBJ2-6, with D perhaps TRBD1 (6 bases). The CDR3 runs 15 residues. The germline gives CDR1 LNHDA, CDR2 SQIVND (reference sequence). The V and J ends lost 7 bases and 2 bases respectively, with 12 bases between them. CDR3 residues: CASTQGLAGANVLTF. The CDR3 bases are TGTGCCAGTACTCAGGGGCTGGCTGGGGCCAACGTCCTGACTTTC.

This chain joins TRBV5-1 and TRBJ1-2, with D possibly TRBD1 on 6 matching bases. Germline V gene sequence: CDR1 SGHRS, CDR2 YFSETQ. V lost 0 bases and J lost 4, with 10 bases in between. The length of the CDR3 is 14 residues. CDR3 in DNA: TGCGCCAGCAGCTTGGCCCAGGGGAGCTATGGCTACACCTTC. This gives the protein CASSLAQGSYGYTF. Based on the CDR3 plus reference TRBV5-1 and TRBJ1-2, the full variable domain is KAGVTQTPRYLIKTRGQQVTLSCSPISGHRSVSWYQQTPGQGLQFLFEYFSETQRNKGNFPGRFSGRQFSNSRSEMNVSTLELGDSALYLCASSLAQGSYGYTFGSGTRLTVV.

The chain uses TRBV11-3 and TRBJ1-1; D is perhaps TRBD1 (6 bases). Trimming took off 5 bases at V and 2 bases at J, with 24 bases between the two ends. This CDR3 has 18 amino acids. Germline assignment: CDR1 SGHNT and CDR2 YENEEA. CDR3 in DNA: TGTGCCAGCAGCCCGTTGGGGAATCAGGGGTACTTTAACACTGAAGCTTTCTTT. This translates into CASSPLGNQGYFNTEAFF.

The genes are TRBV28 and TRBJ1-1; D remains ambiguous. V was cut by 6 bases and J by 4 bases, with 12 bases left in between. This CDR3 has 13 residues. Per the germline V gene, CDR1 is MDHEN and CDR2 is SYDVKM. The CDR3 here is CASRSADVTEAFF. In nucleotides, the CDR3 is TGTGCCAGCAGGTCGGCGGATGTCACTGAAGCTTTCTTT. The variable domain in full, completed from reference TRBV28 and TRBJ1-1, reads DVKVTQSSRYLVKRTGEKVFLECVQDMDHENMFWYRQDPGLGLRLIYFSYDVKMKEKGDIPEGYSVSREKKERFSLILESASTNQTSMYLCASRSADVTEAFFGQGTRLTVV.

The chain employs TRBV2 and TRBJ2-7; a possible D gene is TRBD1 (6 bases). The germline V and J ends were trimmed by 5 bases and 3 bases, with 11 bases remaining between them. CDR1 is SNHLY and CDR2 is FYNNEI in the germline V gene. CDR3 length equals 13 residues. CDR3 nucleotides: TGTGCCAGCAGTAGACAACAGGGCTACGAGCAGTACTTC. Translated, it gives CASSRQQGYEQYF.

This clone came up once. This chain links TRBV7-8 with TRBJ1-2; weak D call: TRBD1 (5 bases). Trimming took off 5 bases at V and 3 bases at J, with 16 bases between the two ends. CDR1 and CDR2 from the germline V gene are SGHVS and FQNEAQ. This CDR3 comprises 15 residues. The DNA of the CDR3 is TGTGCCAGCAGCGCGAAACCGGGGGATGACTATGGCTACACCTTC. It is translated as CASSAKPGDDYGYTF. The whole variable domain, filled in from reference TRBV7-8 and TRBJ1-2, reads GAGVSQSPRYKVAKRGQDVALRCDPISGHVSLFWYQQALGQGPEFLTYFQNEAQLDKSGLPSDRFFAERPEGSVSTLKIQRTQQEDSAVYLCASSAKPGDDYGYTFGSGTRLTVV.

This chain uses TRBV7-2 with TRBJ1-4; D is unclear. Trimming took 6 bases from V and 2 from J, leaving 13 bases between them. This CDR3 region has 15 residues. Per germline, CDR1 SGHTA and CDR2 FQGNSA. CDR3 in DNA: TGTGCCAGCAGGTCTCTCGGTACTACTAATGAAAAACTGTTTTTT. Amino acids: CASRSLGTTNEKLFF.

CDR3 loop: CASSLTLAGSGTDTQYF. The CDR3, as DNA: TGCGCCAGCAGCCTCACGTTAGCGGGGTCCGGCACAGATACGCAGTATTTT. This chain links TRBV5-1 with TRBJ2-3; 8 nucleotides align to TRBD2. Losses at the gene ends were 4 bases for V and 1 base for J; bases not matched to a gene: 11. CDR3 length: 17 residues. In germline, CDR1 is SGHRS, CDR2 YFSETQ.

In this sample, this clone turned up once. The J gene is TRBJ1-4, the V gene TRBV28; TRBD1 aligns across 7 bases. The V gene end was trimmed by 3 bases and the J gene end by 8 bases; junction bases not matched to a gene: 3. This CDR3 spans 13 amino acids. Germline CDR1 and CDR2: MDHEN and SYDVKM. This CDR3 reads CASSFRQGEKLFF. CDR3 nucleotide sequence: TGTGCCAGCAGTTTCAGACAGGGAGAAAAACTGTTTTTT.

The chain employs TRBV19 and TRBJ1-2; weak D call: TRBD1 (5 bases). Germline CDR1 LNHDA, CDR2 SQIVND (reference sequence). V was trimmed by 7 bases and J by 6 bases, leaving 24 bases between them. The CDR3 covers 16 residues. The CDR3 DNA is TGTGCCAGTACCAGGATAGACAGCGCCGTGTCGGATGGCTACACCTTC. This sequence encodes CASTRIDSAVSDGYTF.

This clone was observed once. J is TRBJ1-5 and V is TRBV7-8, with D maybe TRBD1 (5 bases). The ends were cut back, 1 base at V and 6 bases at J, with 13 bases in the middle. Per germline, CDR1 SGHVS and CDR2 FQNEAQ. The CDR3 has 15 residues. The CDR3 DNA is TGTGCCAGCAGCTTAGGTCGGGGGTTCCTTCAGCCCCAGCATTTT. Protein product: CASSLGRGFLQPQHF. The full variable domain, completed using reference TRBV7-8 and TRBJ1-5, is GAGVSQSPRYKVAKRGQDVALRCDPISGHVSLFWYQQALGQGPEFLTYFQNEAQLDKSGLPSDRFFAERPEGSVSTLKIQRTQQEDSAVYLCASSLGRGFLQPQHFGDGTRLSIL.

The V and J genes are TRBV11-2 and TRBJ2-3; D remains ambiguous. V gave up 0 bases and J gave up 3 bases, with 4 bases separating them. The CDR3 totals 13 residues. Germline CDR1 reads SGHAT; CDR2 reads FQNNGV. The CDR3 reads CASSLERTDTQYF. The CDR3 DNA sequence: TGTGCCAGCAGCTTAGAACGGACAGATACGCAGTATTTT.

The rearrangement links TRBV4-1 to TRBJ1-1; TRBD1 might be the D (6 bases). There are 15 residues in the CDR3. From germline, CDR1 is MGHRA and CDR2 YSYEKL. V shed 1 base and J shed 4 bases, with 13 bases lying between them. The CDR3, as DNA: TGCGCCAGCAGCCAAGGGGACATTAGAGGCACTGAAGCTTTCTTT. Its protein is CASSQGDIRGTEAFF.

This chain links TRBV6-5 with TRBJ2-3; 7 bases line up with TRBD2. V lost 8 bases and J lost 1; bases outside the gene matches: 6. This CDR3 is 14 amino acids long. Germline CDR1 is MNHEY and CDR2 is SVGAGI. CDR3: CASASGRGTDTQYF. The CDR3 DNA sequence: TGTGCCAGCGCTAGCGGCCGCGGCACAGATACGCAGTATTTT.

The V gene is TRBV12-3 or TRBV12-4, the J gene TRBJ2-5, with D possibly being TRBD1 (5 bases). The CDR3 is 13 amino acids. The germline V and J ends were trimmed by 5 bases and 5 bases, with 12 bases remaining between them. The CDR3 sequence: CASSRRVVETQYF. In DNA form, the CDR3 reads TGTGCCAGCAGTCGCAGGGTGGTGGAGACCCAGTACTTC.

The CDR3 DNA follows: TGTGCCTGGAGTGTGACAGGGGGTTTCTACGAGCAGTACTTC. This sequence encodes CAWSVTGGFYEQYF. The chain has TRBV30 and TRBJ2-7; 9 nucleotides agree with TRBD1. The CDR3 length is 14 residues. The trim removed 0 bases at V and 3 bases at J, leaving 3 bases unmatched. CDR1 is GTSNPN and CDR2 is SVGIG in the germline V gene (reference sequence).

J is TRBJ1-6 and V is TRBV30, with a weak D call TRBD1 (5 bases). CDR1 and CDR2 from the germline V gene are GTSNPN and SVGIG (reference sequence). The CDR3 consists of 13 residues. The germline V and J ends were trimmed by 4 bases and 7 bases, with 11 bases remaining between them. As DNA, the CDR3 is TGTGCCTGGAAGAGACAGCTGAATTCACCCCTCCACTTT. Translation: CAWKRQLNSPLHF.